A single sample is the source of the 9 T cell receptor beta chains below, sequenced in a study of shared clonotypes between healthy human individuals (dated by TCRdb to about 2020). Library preparation used the immunoSEQ multiplex PCR assay. Drawn from immuneACCESS, this table holds only the in-frame rearrangements with V and J called that TCRdb kept. Clones are partly lost; checked studies trace under half to an unresolved V gene and leave the rest unexplained. Within this sample are millions of clones, with about 92% of them counted one time only. The ten largest account for 0.39% of the sample. Sequencing was done on a sample of naive CD4+ T cells from PBMCs. The sample's cell subset or site, from its label and the paper: CD45RA+ positively selected. These receptor sequences come from a man aged 18-30 years in good health. Some clones in this sample may be carry-over from other donors' samples.

The gene calls are TRBV28 and TRBJ1-1; D is perhaps TRBD1 (5 bases). The CDR3 sequence is 15 residues long. V was shortened by 7 bases and J by 4 bases, with 19 bases between the two germline ends. The germline V gene has CDR1 MDHEN and CDR2 SYDVKM. The CDR3 loop is CASIPTAGVITEAFF. CDR3 nucleotide sequence: TGTGCCAGCATACCGACAGCGGGGGTGATCACTGAAGCTTTCTTT. Full variable domain (remainder filled in from reference TRBV28 and TRBJ1-1): DVKVTQSSRYLVKRTGEKVFLECVQDMDHENMFWYRQDPGLGLRLIYFSYDVKMKEKGDIPEGYSVSREKKERFSLILESASTNQTSMYLCASIPTAGVITEAFFGQGTRLTVV.

CDR3 amino acids: CASSSRVSPLHF. CDR3 nucleotide sequence: TGTGCCAGCAGCTCCAGGGTCTCACCCCTCCACTTT. This chain joins TRBV7-9 and TRBJ1-6; D possibly corresponds to TRBD1 (5 bases). V was clipped by 4 bases and J by 10 bases, with 8 bases between them. The CDR3 totals 12 residues. CDR1 SEHNR and CDR2 FQNEAQ come from the germline V gene (reference sequence).

A note on this clone: The same CDR3 arises from other DNA sequences in this sample as well. This chain links TRBV7-9 with TRBJ2-5, with no clear D. With 1 base removed from V and 11 bases from J, the gap between germline ends came to 8 bases. CDR3 size: 11 residues. From germline, CDR1 is SEHNR and CDR2 FQNEAQ (reference sequence). The CDR3 DNA sequence: TGTGCCAGCAGCTTAGAGGGAACTCAGTACTTC. It yields the protein CASSLEGTQYF.

CDR3 region: CASSTGEGHQYEQYF. As DNA, the CDR3 is TGTGCCAGCAGCACGGGGGAAGGACATCAATACGAGCAGTACTTC. The chain employs TRBV7-2 and TRBJ2-7, with a possible D match to TRBD2 (6 bases). With 5 bases removed from V and 4 bases from J, the gap between germline ends came to 18 bases. Per germline, CDR1 SGHTA and CDR2 FQGNSA. The CDR3 covers 15 residues.

The chain has TRBV6-5 and TRBJ1-2; D possibly corresponds to TRBD1 (5 bases). CDR3 length: 16 residues. The germline V gene has CDR1 MNHEY and CDR2 SVGAGI. Trimming removed 0 bases from V and 1 base from J, with 12 bases in between. The CDR3 here is CASSYSPWGLNYGYTF. CDR3 DNA sequence: TGTGCCAGCAGTTACTCGCCCTGGGGACTTAACTATGGCTACACCTTC.

As concerns this clone: Its ends do not fully match the called genes, so a read error is possible. CDR3 sequence: CASSSAGAGTGTF. CDR3 coding DNA: TGTGCCAGCAGCTCGGCCGGGGCCGGGACAGGGACTTTT. The chain couples TRBV5-4 to TRBJ2-3; 9 bases fit TRBD1. The V gene's germline CDR1 is SGHNT and CDR2 YYREEE (reference sequence). CDR3 length: 13 residues.

This sequence joins TRBV15 and TRBJ2-2; 7 bases map to TRBD1. Trimming cost V 1 base and J 6 bases; bases outside gene matches: 5. Germline V gene data show CDR1 as LNHNV and CDR2 as YYDKDF (reference sequence). The CDR3 covers 15 residues. The CDR3 sequence is CATSRATGLPGELFF. CDR3 bases: TGTGCCACCAGCAGAGCGACAGGGTTACCCGGGGAGCTGTTTTTT. Drawing the rest from reference TRBV15 and TRBJ2-2, the complete variable domain is DAMVIQNPRYQVTQFGKPVTLSCSQTLNHNVMYWYQQKSSQAPKLLFHYYDKDFNNEADTPDNFQSRRPNTSFCFLDIRSPGLGDTAMYLCATSRATGLPGELFFGEGSRLTVL.

The V call is TRBV7-3, the J call TRBJ2-1, with a tentative D call TRBD2 (6 bases). The V end lost 4 bases, the J end lost 2 bases, and 12 bases lay between the germline ends. Germline CDR1 SGHTA, CDR2 FQGTGA. CDR3 length: 15 residues. CDR3 sequence reads: CASSSLGGAYNEQFF. The CDR3 DNA sequence: TGTGCCAGCAGCTCCCTGGGGGGAGCCTACAATGAGCAGTTCTTC.

The V gene is TRBV7-9, the J gene TRBJ2-3; the D is unclear. The CDR3 consists of 14 residues. Germline lookup yields CDR1 SEHNR and CDR2 FQNEAQ (reference sequence). V lost 2 bases and J lost 4, with 10 bases in between. The CDR3 spells CASSLSGSADTQYF. CDR3 nucleotides: TGTGCCAGCAGCTTAAGTGGGTCGGCAGATACGCAGTATTTT.